These 26 T cell receptor beta chains were all obtained from the same sample, sequenced in a study of monozygotic twins with inflammatory bowel disease. From the 5' RACE reads, TCRdb lists one entry per CDR3 protein and no DNA. The sample includes some 440,000 distinct CDR3 sequences. Sequenced material: blood. The source of these receptors is a human donor with ulcerative colitis or Crohn's disease, or a healthy co-twin of an affected twin (not recorded which).

The chain uses TRBV7-6 and TRBJ2-5; TCRdb picks TRBD1, but there is no DNA to check that call. Germline lookup yields CDR1 SGHVS and CDR2 FNYEAQ. The CDR3 sequence is 15 residues long. The CDR3 reads CASSLGTGGAQTQYF.

This chain connects TRBV20-1 to TRBJ2-7; with no DNA, the TCRdb D assignment of TRBD2 cannot be verified. The CDR3 runs 17 residues. CDR1 is DFQATT and CDR2 is SNEGSKA in the germline V gene (reference sequence). CDR3: CSALAASGSRLTYEQYF.

The chain employs TRBV29-1 and TRBJ2-7; lacking DNA, the TRBD1 call made by TCRdb goes unchecked. CDR3 length equals 13 residues. Germline V CDR1 and CDR2: SQVTM, ANQGSEA. CDR3 in amino acids: CSVDAGTLDEQYF.

V and J are TRBV9 and TRBJ1-4; TCRdb indicates TRBD1, and absent DNA this call remains unverified. CDR3 length: 16 amino acids. In germline, CDR1 is SGDLS, CDR2 YYNGEE. The CDR3 sequence: CASSVVPGGSNEKLFF.

V gene TRBV5-1 combines with J gene TRBJ2-1. The CDR3 totals 13 residues. Germline V lookup: CDR1 SGHRS, CDR2 YFSETQ. CDR3 protein: CASSSDSSDEQFF.

V usage is TRBV7-6 and J usage is TRBJ2-7; there is no DNA to check the TCRdb D call of TRBD1. Germline CDR1 is SGHVS and CDR2 is FNYEAQ. CDR3 length equals 16 residues. The CDR3 region is CASSSDPDGISYEQYF.

This chain links TRBV24-1 with TRBJ2-1; checking the TCRdb D call of TRBD2 is not possible without DNA. The CDR3 covers 15 residues. Germline CDR1 KGHDR, CDR2 SFDVKD. CDR3 residues: CATRPGTSGSNEQFF.

The gene calls are TRBV19 and TRBJ1-1. The CDR3 is 12 amino acids. Per the germline V gene, CDR1 is LNHDA and CDR2 is SQIVND (reference sequence). CDR3 residues: CASLTGGTEAFF.

This rearrangement joins TRBV10-3 to TRBJ2-1; with no DNA, the TCRdb D assignment of TRBD2 cannot be verified. Germline V gene lookup returns CDR1 ENHRY and CDR2 SYGVKD. The CDR3 has 14 amino acids. CDR3 protein: CAISESLSGNEQFF.

The genes are TRBV7-2 and TRBJ1-1. Germline V gives CDR1 SGHTA, CDR2 FQGNSA. The CDR3 is 15 residues long. The CDR3 loop reads CASSLGMAVRTEAFF.

The rearrangement joins TRBV12-3 or TRBV12-4 to TRBJ2-7. The CDR3 is 15 residues long. CDR3: CASSPHMGGSYEQYF.

The chain joins TRBV5-6 to TRBJ2-7; TCRdb reports TRBD2, a call that lacks DNA to check it against. Per the germline V gene, CDR1 is SGHDT and CDR2 is YYEEEE. The CDR3 spans 11 residues. The CDR3 spells CASSSRGQQYF. The full variable domain, with the rest looked up from reference TRBV5-6 and TRBJ2-7, is DAGVTQSPTHLIKTRGQQVTLRCSPKSGHDTVSWYQQALGQGPQFIFQYYEEEERQRGNFPDRFSGHQFPNYSSELNVNALLLGDSALYLCASSSRGQQYFGPGTRLTVT.

V and J are TRBV6-5 and TRBJ2-5; TCRdb lists TRBD1, though no DNA is available to test this call. The germline V gene has CDR1 MNHEY and CDR2 SVGAGI. The CDR3 extends over 12 amino acids. CDR3: CATARGQETQYF.

The J gene is TRBJ2-7, the V gene TRBV30. There are 12 residues in the CDR3. CDR1 and CDR2 from the germline V gene are GTSNPN and SVGIG (reference sequence). The CDR3 sequence: CAWELSSYEQYF.

This chain uses TRBV5-1 with TRBJ1-1; no DNA is available, so the TRBD1 call from TCRdb remains unchecked. The CDR3 is made up of 15 amino acids. Looked up from germline, CDR1 is SGHRS and CDR2 is YFSETQ. This CDR3 is CASSPKAGTVTEAFF.

The chain employs TRBV4-1 and TRBJ2-7; lacking DNA, the TRBD2 call made by TCRdb goes unchecked. Germline V gene lookup returns CDR1 MGHRA and CDR2 YSYEKL. CDR3 length: 15 amino acids. The CDR3: CASSQEDQPGYEQYF.

The chain links TRBV6-2 or TRBV6-3 to TRBJ2-2. This CDR3 comprises 14 residues. Per germline, CDR1 MNHEY and CDR2 SVGEGT. CDR3 in amino acids: CASSPVESTGELFF.

The J gene is TRBJ2-6, the V gene TRBV19. Germline-derived CDR1 and CDR2 are LNHDA and SQIVND (reference sequence). The CDR3 has 13 amino acids. CDR3 sequence reads: CASSIGLRNVLTF.

The V and J genes are TRBV10-2 and TRBJ2-5; absent DNA, TCRdb's TRBD2 call cannot be checked. Germline values: CDR1 WSHSY, CDR2 SAAADI. This CDR3 contains 16 residues. The CDR3 region is CASSEFTSGVQETQYF.

The J gene is TRBJ2-7, the V gene TRBV28. Germline V gene lookup returns CDR1 MDHEN and CDR2 SYDVKM. This CDR3 comprises 12 residues. CDR3 residues: CASSVDGDEQYF.

The V and J genes are TRBV12-3 or TRBV12-4 and TRBJ2-7. The CDR3 has 13 residues. This chain's CDR3 is CASNPTGSYEQYF.

The chain's CDR3 is CAISEQRDSPLHF. The V call is TRBV10-3, the J call TRBJ1-6. Germline V lookup: CDR1 ENHRY, CDR2 SYGVKD. This CDR3 is 13 amino acids long.

The chain has TRBV6-1 and TRBJ1-2; TCRdb lists TRBD1, though no DNA is available to test this call. The CDR3 runs to 15 residues. CDR1 and CDR2 (germline): MNHNS, SASEGT. This CDR3 reads CASSTSGGFAMGYTF.

The chain links TRBV18 to TRBJ1-3; checking the TCRdb D call of TRBD1 is not possible without DNA. Germline lookup yields CDR1 KGHSH and CDR2 LQKENI. This CDR3 has 17 residues. The CDR3 sequence: CASSLSSGRNLGNTIYF. The full variable domain, in which reference TRBV18 and TRBJ1-3 provide the parts outside the CDR3, is NAGVMQNPRHLVRRRGQEARLRCSPMKGHSHVYWYRQLPEEGLKFMVYLQKENIIDESGMPKERFSAEFPKEGPSILRIQQVVRGDSAAYFCASSLSSGRNLGNTIYFGEGSWLTVV.

The chain is built from TRBV7-3 and TRBJ2-1; with no DNA, the TCRdb D assignment of TRBD1 cannot be verified. The CDR3 sequence is 16 residues long. Germline V gene data show CDR1 as SGHTA and CDR2 as FQGTGA. This CDR3 is CASSLAGTAGLNEQFF.

The chain joins TRBV7-2 to TRBJ2-2; no DNA is available, so the TRBD2 call from TCRdb remains unchecked. Per germline, CDR1 SGHTA and CDR2 FQGNSA. The CDR3 runs to 19 residues. The CDR3 sequence: CASSFPTSGRASSTGELFF.